This T cell receptor beta chain was recovered during a study of spatial heterogeneity in lung cancer. Study results and caveats: Resection blood, more than follow-up blood, showed ubiquitous expanded tumor TCRs.

Time point of the sample: sample taken at primary tumor resection. Unsorted whole RNA of tumor, nontumor lung or frozen PBMC was sequenced. Germline V gene sequence: CDR1 DFQATT, CDR2 SNEGSKA (reference sequence). The CDR3 spans 13 residues. Trimming removed 0 bases at V and 6 bases at J, with 11 bases between. With respect to this clonotype: The antigen is undetermined.

Unique molecular identifiers tagged every individual TCR cDNA molecule. Using its own MiXCR run on the 5' RACE reads, TCRdb lists one record per CDR3 protein. Of 85,000 to 100,000 distinct CDR3 sequences listed, approximately 12% are singletons. The sequence came from a male donor with early-stage non-small cell lung cancer. This sequence joins TRBV20-1 and TRBJ1-1; no clear D gene. Sequencing was performed on PBMCs, taken at surgery. CDR3 region: CSARDTAVSEAFF. The DNA of the CDR3 is TGCAGTGCTAGAGATACGGCAGTCTCTGAAGCTTTCTTT.